Each of the 26 T cell receptor beta chains below was sequenced from the same sample in a study of molecular identifiers for immune sequencing clone quantification. TCRdb called the PCR reads again in MiXCR, with one record for every CDR3 protein. The table lists some 94,000 distinct CDR3 sequences, roughly 25% of them singletons. Source material: naive CD8+ T cells from blood, with Jurkat cell RNA spiked in. Noted subset: FACS-sorted CD8+CD4-CCR7+CD45RA+ naive T cells. The receptor set was obtained from a human donor in good health. Some libraries in this study had Jurkat cell RNA spiked in.

Only a few counts were recorded for this clonotype. The genes are TRBV19 and TRBJ1-1, with 8 bases aligning to TRBD1. Losses at the gene ends were 5 bases for V and 1 base for J; bases not matched to a gene: 3. The germline V gene encodes CDR1 LNHDA and CDR2 SQIVND (reference sequence). This CDR3 comprises 14 residues. The CDR3 region is CASSWTGPNTEAFF. CDR3 nucleotides: TGTGCCAGTAGTTGGACAGGGCCGAACACTGAAGCTTTCTTT.

Comments on this clonotype: This clone may be a read error of a much larger clone one base away. This CDR3 is missing its conserved last phenylalanine or tryptophan, likely due to a read error. The chain recombines TRBV7-8 with TRBJ2-3, with 7 bases fitting TRBD2. The J segment lost 0 bases and the V segment lost 5 bases, leaving 11 bases of the junction unmatched. The CDR3 is 17 amino acids. Germline CDR1 is SGHVS and CDR2 is FQNEAQ. CDR3 amino acids: CASSPIGAGDSTDTQYL. CDR3 in DNA: TGTGCCAGCAGCCCCATCGGTGCGGGGGACAGCACAGATACGCAGTATCTT.

This clonotype was recorded at least ten times. The chain employs TRBV3-1 and TRBJ2-7, with 9 nucleotides matching TRBD1. V lost 2 bases, J lost 4 bases, and 6 bases stayed unmatched. The germline gives CDR1 LGHDT, CDR2 YNNKEL (reference sequence). The CDR3 runs 15 residues. CDR3 nucleotide sequence: TGTGCCAGCAGCCAAACCCCGGGACAGGGTTACGAGCAGTACTTC. Encoded protein: CASSQTPGQGYEQYF.

J is TRBJ2-7 and V is TRBV7-9; D unclear. CDR1 is SEHNR, CDR2 FQNEAQ, per germline (reference sequence). V lost 0 bases, J lost 3 bases, and 12 bases lay in between. CDR3 length: 15 amino acids. CDR3 bases: TGTGCCAGCAGCTTAGCTCTCGGGTCCCTCTACGAGCAGTACTTC. Amino acid sequence: CASSLALGSLYEQYF.

This chain links TRBV20-1 with TRBJ2-7, with 9 bases identical to TRBD1. With 6 bases clipped from V and 2 bases from J, the junction kept 11 bases outside the gene matches. The length of the CDR3 is 15 residues. Germline V gives CDR1 DFQATT, CDR2 SNEGSKA (reference sequence). The CDR3 is CSANPEDRGPYEQYF. The CDR3 nucleotides read TGCAGTGCCAATCCGGAGGACAGGGGCCCCTACGAGCAGTACTTC.

The sample holds a few counts of this clonotype. The chain links TRBV30 to TRBJ1-1; D might be TRBD1 (5 bases). Trimming stripped 5 bases from V and 7 bases from J, with 14 bases between. Germline CDR1 is GTSNPN and CDR2 is SVGIG (reference sequence). This CDR3 is built from 12 residues. The CDR3 is CAWEWDGGEAFF. As DNA, the CDR3 is TGTGCCTGGGAGTGGGATGGGGGTGAAGCTTTCTTT.

This clonotype has at least ten counts. The chain has TRBV27 and TRBJ2-5, with 8 positions matching TRBD2. Germline CDR1 MNHEY, CDR2 SMNVEV (reference sequence). J lost 1 base, V lost 6 bases, and 10 bases had no gene match. This CDR3 has 16 residues. CDR3 amino acids: CASSPAHLAGQETQYF. CDR3 DNA sequence: TGTGCCAGCAGCCCCGCTCATCTAGCGGGCCAAGAGACCCAGTACTTC.

This chain uses TRBV12-3 or TRBV12-4 with TRBJ2-1; 10 bases fit TRBD2. The CDR3 consists of 15 residues. V gave up 5 bases and J gave up 9 bases; unmatched junction bases: 10. CDR3 bases: TGTGCCAGCAGTATCCTAGCGGGAGTACAAGGTGAGCAGTTCTTC. Encoded protein: CASSILAGVQGEQFF.

This clonotype was observed many times. This chain links TRBV7-2 with TRBJ2-7; 10 bases fit TRBD1. This CDR3 has 15 residues. Trimming took 5 bases from V and 1 from J; bases not matched to a gene: 5. Germline V gives CDR1 SGHTA, CDR2 FQGNSA. CDR3: CASSPGQGPSYEQYF. The CDR3, as DNA: TGTGCCAGCAGCCCGGGACAGGGGCCTTCCTACGAGCAGTACTTC. Together with reference TRBV7-2 and TRBJ2-7, the CDR3 gives the full variable domain: GAGVSQSPSNKVTEKGKDVELRCDPISGHTALYWYRQSLGQGLEFLIYFQGNSAPDKSGLPSDRFSAERTGGSVSTLTIQRTQQEDSAVYLCASSPGQGPSYEQYFGPGTRLTVT.

The chain employs TRBV6-2 or TRBV6-3 and TRBJ1-5, with D uncertain. The V end was cut by 0 bases, the J end by 0 bases, with 6 bases between. The CDR3 is 15 residues long. The germline gives CDR1 MNHEY, CDR2 SVGEGT. This CDR3 reads CASSYSITSNQPQHF. The CDR3, as DNA: TGTGCCAGCAGTTACTCGATAACTAGCAATCAGCCCCAGCATTTT.

This clonotype was counted between two and nine times. The J gene is TRBJ1-1, the V gene TRBV6-2 or TRBV6-3; maybe TRBD1 (6 bases). The CDR3 covers 16 residues. Trimming removed 0 bases from V and 1 base from J, with 12 bases in between. Per the germline V gene, CDR1 is MNHEY and CDR2 is SVGEGT. Written as DNA, the CDR3 is TGTGCCAGCAGTTACTCATTAACAGGGAGGAACACTGAAGCTTTCTTT. This codes for CASSYSLTGRNTEAFF.

This clonotype was counted ten times or more. This sequence joins TRBV28 and TRBJ2-3; D gene unclear. The CDR3 loop spans 14 amino acids. Trimming stripped 1 base from V and 0 bases from J, with 5 bases between. The germline V gene encodes CDR1 MDHEN and CDR2 SYDVKM. In nucleotides, the CDR3 is TGTGCCAGCAGTTTATCCCGCAGCACAGATACGCAGTATTTT. Protein product: CASSLSRSTDTQYF.

As concerns this clonotype: A much bigger clone sits one base away, suggesting this may be a read error. The chain uses TRBV5-1 and TRBJ2-7; a weak D match, TRBD1 (5 bases). In germline, CDR1 is SGHRS, CDR2 YFSETQ. There are 13 residues in the CDR3. This chain's CDR3 is CASSLVPGYERYF. CDR3 DNA: TGCGCCAGCAGCTTGGTGCCAGGGTACGAGCGGTACTTC.

A remark on this clonotype: This may come from a read error, since a much larger clone is one base off. The chain recombines TRBV7-7 with TRBJ2-1; 7 positions match TRBD1. Germline CDR1 is SSHAT and CDR2 is FNYEAQ (reference sequence). CDR3 size: 15 residues. The CDR3 DNA sequence: TGTGCCAGCAGCCCCAGGGACAGCTCCTACAATGAGCAGCTCTTC. Protein product: CASSPRDSSYNEQLF. Complete variable domain (other parts from reference TRBV7-7 and TRBJ2-1): GAGVSQSPRYKVTKRGQDVTLRCDPISSHATLYWYQQALGQGPEFLTYFNYEAQPDKSGLPSDRFSAERPEGSISTLTIQRTEQRDSAMYRCASSPRDSSYNEQLFGPGTRLTVL.

This clonotype was counted many times. CDR3 in amino acids: CSVEVASAAYEQYF. The DNA for the CDR3 is TGCAGCGTTGAGGTGGCGAGCGCCGCCTACGAGCAGTACTTC. The rearrangement joins TRBV29-1 to TRBJ2-7, with D unclear. Trimming pared 3 bases from V and 2 bases from J, leaving 14 bases between. The CDR3 contains 14 residues. CDR1 and CDR2 (germline): SQVTM, ANQGSEA.

The V and J genes are TRBV20-1 and TRBJ1-1; possibly TRBD1 for D (5 bases). Germline V gene sequence: CDR1 DFQATT, CDR2 SNEGSKA (reference sequence). V shed 4 bases and J shed 5 bases, with 26 bases lying between them. The CDR3 runs 17 residues. CDR3: CSAITRDAQSGWTEAFF. DNA of the CDR3: TGCAGTGCTATAACCCGGGACGCCCAATCGGGGTGGACTGAAGCTTTCTTT.

This clonotype was recorded many times. V is TRBV27 and J is TRBJ1-1, with D perhaps TRBD1 (5 bases). V lost 5 bases and J lost 8, with 18 bases in between. The germline CDR1 and CDR2 sequences are MNHEY and SMNVEV (reference sequence). The CDR3 has 14 residues. CDR3 sequence: CASSIMPTASEAFF. The CDR3 DNA sequence: TGTGCCAGCAGTATAATGCCGACAGCAAGCGAAGCTTTCTTT.

The rearrangement joins TRBV6-5 to TRBJ2-7; D is perhaps TRBD1 (6 bases). CDR3 length: 16 amino acids. The V and J ends lost 0 bases and 2 bases respectively, with 14 bases between them. Germline V gene lookup returns CDR1 MNHEY and CDR2 SVGAGI. The CDR3 bases are TGTGCCAGCAGTTACTCTGTGGGCAGGGGACCCTACGAGCAGTACTTC. Protein product: CASSYSVGRGPYEQYF.

About this clonotype itself: A much larger clonotype is one base distant, so this may be a read error. The chain couples TRBV4-1 to TRBJ2-7; no firm D call. Germline loops: CDR1 MGHRA, CDR2 YSYEKL. The CDR3 has 14 amino acids. CDR3 in amino acids: CASRQEWTGYEQYF. CDR3 nucleotide sequence: TGCGCCAGCCGCCAAGAATGGACGGGTTACGAGCAGTACTTC.

In this sample, this clonotype turned up many times. The chain joins TRBV6-5 to TRBJ1-1, with D tentatively TRBD1 (6 bases). Trimming removed 6 bases from V and 1 base from J, with 18 bases in between. CDR1 is MNHEY, CDR2 SVGAGI, per germline. There are 16 residues in the CDR3. The CDR3 DNA sequence: TGTGCCAGCAGCTCGAACTGGGGGGGCAGGAACACTGAAGCTTTCTTT. As protein: CASSSNWGGRNTEAFF.

This clonotype was found many times. The chain links TRBV9 to TRBJ1-6; D ambiguous. The CDR3 has 15 residues. The germline gives CDR1 SGDLS, CDR2 YYNGEE. Trimming took off 0 bases at V and 2 bases at J, with 6 bases between the two ends. CDR3 in DNA: TGTGCCAGCAGCGTAGGGAGCGCCTATAATTCACCCCTCCACTTT. This translates into CASSVGSAYNSPLHF.

About this clonotype: Germline is not matched at one junction end, which may reflect a read error. The rearrangement uses TRBV27 and TRBJ2-1, with D unresolved. The CDR3 spans 16 residues. CDR1 is MNHEY and CDR2 is SMNVEV in the germline V gene (reference sequence). The CDR3 here is CAGSLSSSPYYNEQFF. Here the CDR3 DNA reads TGTGCCGGCAGTTTAAGTAGCTCACCCTACTACAATGAGCAGTTCTTC.

The table lists this clonotype with a few counts. The rearrangement links TRBV20-1 to TRBJ2-1; no clear D. The CDR3 length is 12 residues. The V end lost 0 bases, the J end lost 5 bases, and 5 bases lay between the germline ends. Germline CDR1 DFQATT, CDR2 SNEGSKA (reference sequence). CDR3 loop: CSARDLDNEQFF. Written as DNA, the CDR3 is TGCAGTGCTAGAGATCTAGACAATGAGCAGTTCTTC.

This clonotype was seen a handful of times. The J gene is TRBJ2-1, the V gene TRBV5-6; no clear D. This CDR3 spans 13 amino acids. Germline V CDR1 and CDR2: SGHDT, YYEEEE. Trimming pared 0 bases from V and 9 bases from J, leaving 10 bases between. CDR3 bases: TGTGCCAGCAGCTTGGCGGCCTTTGGTGAGCAGTTCTTC. Translated, it gives CASSLAAFGEQFF.

This clonotype was counted only a few times. The gene calls are TRBV4-3 and TRBJ1-3, with D possibly being TRBD1 (6 bases). The CDR3 contains 16 residues. The germline V gene encodes CDR1 LGHNA and CDR2 YSLEER. V dropped 0 bases and J dropped 2 bases, with 11 bases sitting between them. The CDR3 region is CASSQETNRAGNTIYF. In nucleotides, the CDR3 is TGCGCCAGCAGCCAAGAAACGAACAGGGCTGGAAACACCATATATTTT.

The chain has TRBV6-4 and TRBJ2-2; D unresolved. V shed 1 base and J shed 5 bases, with 2 bases lying between them. The V gene's germline CDR1 is MRHNA and CDR2 SNTAGT. The CDR3 is 12 amino acids. The CDR3 coding sequence is TGTGCCAGCAGTGACTTTACCGGGGAGCTGTTTTTT. It specifies CASSDFTGELFF.